What follows is one T cell receptor (beta chain) and its context. Its antigen is unidentified. The record originates from a study of cytomegalovirus exposure and HLA in healthy donors. Study findings and constraints: Productive rates of about 90% or about 30% were seen for most TCR beta V segments in an earlier analysis.

The PCR was carried out with 60 Vbeta primers and 13 Jbeta primers. TCRdb's copy holds only in-frame clones and misses some; the assay was immunoSEQ multiplex PCR. Altogether fewer than 250,000 clones are present, over 70% being singletons, with the ten largest covering approximately 0.71%. The sequence was obtained from a boy between 2 and 10 years old in good health and CMV-seronegative. Sequenced sample: PBMCs.

CDR3 sequence (DNA): TGCAGCGTTGAGGAGCAGGGCTCCTACGAGCAGTACTTC. It codes for CSVEEQGSYEQYF. The V and J genes are TRBV29-1 and TRBJ2-5; D may be TRBD1 (5 bases). The J call may be incorrect, as the DNA end agrees better with TRBJ2-7. The CDR3 consists of 13 residues. CDR1 SQVTM and CDR2 ANQGSEA come from the germline V gene.